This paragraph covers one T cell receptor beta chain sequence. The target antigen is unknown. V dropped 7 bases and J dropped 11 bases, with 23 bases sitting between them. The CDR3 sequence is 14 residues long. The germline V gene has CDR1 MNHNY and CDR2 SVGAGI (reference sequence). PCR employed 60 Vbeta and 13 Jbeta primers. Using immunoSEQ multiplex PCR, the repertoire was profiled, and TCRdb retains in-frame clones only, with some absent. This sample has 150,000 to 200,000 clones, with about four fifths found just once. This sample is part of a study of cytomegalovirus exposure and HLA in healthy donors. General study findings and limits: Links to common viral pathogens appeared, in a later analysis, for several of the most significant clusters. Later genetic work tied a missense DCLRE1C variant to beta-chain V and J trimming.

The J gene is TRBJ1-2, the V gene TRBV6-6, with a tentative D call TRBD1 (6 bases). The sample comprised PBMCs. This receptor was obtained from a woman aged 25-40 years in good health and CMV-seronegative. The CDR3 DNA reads TGTGCCAGCACTCTCATGGGACATTTAGAGGGGTACACCTTC. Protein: CASTLMGHLEGYTF.